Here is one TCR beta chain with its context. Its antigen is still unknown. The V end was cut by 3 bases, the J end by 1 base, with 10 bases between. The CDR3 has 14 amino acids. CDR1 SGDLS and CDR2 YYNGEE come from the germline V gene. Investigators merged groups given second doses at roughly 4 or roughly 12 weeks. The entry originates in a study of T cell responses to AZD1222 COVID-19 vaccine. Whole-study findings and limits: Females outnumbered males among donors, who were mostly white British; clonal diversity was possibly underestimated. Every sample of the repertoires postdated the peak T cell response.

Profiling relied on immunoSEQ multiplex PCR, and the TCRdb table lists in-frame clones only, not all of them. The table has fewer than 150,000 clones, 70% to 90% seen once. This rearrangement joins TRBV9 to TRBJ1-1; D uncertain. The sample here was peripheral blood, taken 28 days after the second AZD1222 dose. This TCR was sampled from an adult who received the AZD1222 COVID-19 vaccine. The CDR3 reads CASSGGGKNTEAFF. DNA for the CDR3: TGTGCCAGCAGCGGGGGAGGGAAGAACACTGAAGCTTTCTTT.